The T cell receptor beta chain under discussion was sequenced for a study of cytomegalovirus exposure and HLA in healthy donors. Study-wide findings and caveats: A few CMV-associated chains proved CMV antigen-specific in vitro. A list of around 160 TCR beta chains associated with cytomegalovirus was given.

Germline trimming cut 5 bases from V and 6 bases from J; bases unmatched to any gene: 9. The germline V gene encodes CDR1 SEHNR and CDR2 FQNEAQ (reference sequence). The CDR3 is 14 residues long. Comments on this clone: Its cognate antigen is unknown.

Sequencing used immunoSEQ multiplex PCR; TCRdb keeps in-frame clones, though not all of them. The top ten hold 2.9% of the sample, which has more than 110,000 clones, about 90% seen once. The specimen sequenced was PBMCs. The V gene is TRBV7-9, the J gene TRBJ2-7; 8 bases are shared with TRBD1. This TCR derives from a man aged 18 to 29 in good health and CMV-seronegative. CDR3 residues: CASSPWTGLGEQYF. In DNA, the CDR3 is TGTGCCAGCAGCCCCTGGACAGGGTTGGGCGAGCAGTACTTC.